These 27 T cell receptor beta chains originate from one sample sequenced in a study of vaccination effects on CD4 cells after COVID-19. Under the ViraFEST assay, PBMC were stimulated with viral peptide pools so that antigen-specific CD4+ T cells expanded. Sequencing was performed afterwards. Subsequent to roughly 9 days of culture, CD4+ T cells were isolated. These receptors lack a known antigen. Data came from immunoSEQ multiplex PCR; TCRdb stores just in-frame clones and leaves some out. The repertoire holds approximately 54,000 clones, with roughly 80% as singletons. This specimen consisted of CD4+ T cells from PBMCs cultured with HCoV-229E spike peptides, obtained before COVID-19 vaccination. Receptors were obtained from a human donor who received a COVID-19 vaccine.

The chain couples TRBV18 to TRBJ2-2; D is undetermined. CDR3 size: 14 residues. V shed 2 bases and J shed 0 bases, with 4 bases lying between them. In germline, CDR1 is KGHSH, CDR2 LQKENI. CDR3: CASSPLPNTGELFF. CDR3 coding DNA: TGTGCCAGCTCACCATTACCGAACACCGGGGAGCTGTTTTTT. The full variable domain, with the rest looked up from reference TRBV18 and TRBJ2-2, is NAGVMQNPRHLVRRRGQEARLRCSPMKGHSHVYWYRQLPEEGLKFMVYLQKENIIDESGMPKERFSAEFPKEGPSILRIQQVVRGDSAAYFCASSPLPNTGELFFGEGSRLTVL.

This chain connects TRBV19 to TRBJ2-3; TRBD2 aligns across 12 bases. Germline V lookup: CDR1 LNHDA, CDR2 SQIVND (reference sequence). Losses at the gene ends were 4 bases for V and 1 base for J; bases not matched to a gene: 3. The CDR3 loop spans 16 amino acids. This CDR3 is CASSRRTSGGTDTQYF. As DNA, the CDR3 is TGTGCCAGTAGTAGGAGGACTAGCGGGGGCACAGATACGCAGTATTTT.

This clone has only one observation. This rearrangement joins TRBV9 to TRBJ2-5; D may be TRBD2 (7 bases). Deletions cut 0 bases from V and 5 bases from J, with 14 bases between. The CDR3 loop spans 15 amino acids. Germline CDR1 and CDR2: SGDLS and YYNGEE. This CDR3 is CASSVAPGGRETQYF. CDR3 in DNA: TGTGCCAGCAGCGTAGCTCCGGGGGGCCGGGAGACCCAGTACTTC.

The chain couples TRBV6-5 to TRBJ1-1, with D uncertain. Germline-derived CDR1 and CDR2 are MNHEY and SVGAGI. The V end was cut by 0 bases, the J end by 4 bases, with 6 bases between. The CDR3 runs to 13 residues. The CDR3 DNA reads TGTGCCAGCAGTTACTCGACGAGCACTGAAGCTTTCTTT. It codes for CASSYSTSTEAFF.

The gene calls are TRBV7-8 and TRBJ1-2, with D perhaps matching TRBD1 (5 bases). Germline V gives CDR1 SGHVS, CDR2 FQNEAQ. The CDR3 covers 13 residues. Trimming took 4 bases from V and 0 from J, leaving 6 bases between them. The CDR3 sequence: CASSWGANYGYTF. CDR3 coding DNA: TGTGCCAGCAGCTGGGGGGCTAACTATGGCTACACCTTC.

J is TRBJ1-3 and V is TRBV10-3, with TRBD1 identical over 8 bases. In germline, CDR1 is ENHRY, CDR2 SYGVKD. Germline trimming cut 7 bases from V and 4 bases from J; bases unmatched to any gene: 3. The CDR3 extends over 13 amino acids. The CDR3 here is CAINRDRGNTIYF. DNA of the CDR3: TGTGCCATCAACAGGGACAGGGGAAACACCATATATTTT.

The table lists this clone with a few counts. The V gene is TRBV24-1, the J gene TRBJ2-1, with TRBD1 identical over 7 bases. Looked up from germline, CDR1 is KGHDR and CDR2 is SFDVKD. Trimming at V came to 7 bases and at J to 12 bases, leaving 8 bases not matched to a gene. The CDR3 is 12 residues long. Written as DNA, the CDR3 is TGTGCCACCAGGGGGGACAGTGGTGTGCAGTTCTTC. It specifies CATRGDSGVQFF.

This rearrangement joins TRBV24-1 to TRBJ2-3, with a weak D call TRBD1 (6 bases). The CDR3 is 15 amino acids. V was shortened by 3 bases and J by 0 bases, with 9 bases between the two germline ends. Germline V CDR1 and CDR2: KGHDR, SFDVKD. This CDR3 is CATSDRTASTDTQYF. Written as DNA, the CDR3 is TGTGCCACCAGTGATCGGACAGCTAGCACAGATACGCAGTATTTT.

The rearrangement uses TRBV12-5 and TRBJ1-1; 10 bases line up with TRBD1. The CDR3 has 14 amino acids. Germline CDR1 LGHNT, CDR2 FRNRAP. V trimming: 6 bases; J trimming: 6 bases; junction bases outside the gene matches: 7. The CDR3 protein is CASGFGQGVAEAFF. CDR3 bases: TGTGCTAGTGGCTTCGGACAGGGGGTGGCTGAAGCTTTCTTT.

In this sample, this clone turned up a few times. The rearrangement joins TRBV5-4 to TRBJ1-2; no clear D. CDR1 is SGHNT and CDR2 is YYREEE in the germline V gene (reference sequence). The CDR3 has 12 amino acids. V was pared by 1 base and J by 5 bases, with 6 bases between. In DNA form, the CDR3 reads TGTGCCAGCAGCTTGTTGGGGTATGGCTACACCTTC. Translated, it gives CASSLLGYGYTF.

This chain joins TRBV9 and TRBJ1-1; D possibly corresponds to TRBD1 (6 bases). The CDR3 contains 14 residues. CDR1 is SGDLS, CDR2 YYNGEE, per germline. Trimming stripped 4 bases from V and 4 bases from J, with 14 bases between. The DNA of the CDR3 is TGTGCCAGCAGCCCCGAGGGGGGCAGCACTGAAGCTTTCTTT. It yields the protein CASSPEGGSTEAFF.

The V and J genes are TRBV24-1 and TRBJ2-5, with D tentatively TRBD2 (6 bases). Germline V gene data show CDR1 as KGHDR and CDR2 as SFDVKD. Trimming took 0 bases from V and 9 from J, leaving 13 bases between them. This CDR3 has 14 amino acids. CDR3 loop: CATSDLRDSSSQYF. For the CDR3, the DNA is TGTGCCACCAGTGATTTGAGGGACTCTTCCTCCCAGTACTTC.

This clone was picked up a small number of times. The chain couples TRBV30 to TRBJ1-5, with D uncertain. V lost 0 bases to trimming and J lost 0 bases, with 12 bases between them. Germline lookup yields CDR1 GTSNPN and CDR2 SVGIG (reference sequence). This CDR3 spans 16 amino acids. DNA of the CDR3: TGTGCCTGGAGTGTACGTGGGTTATATAGCAATCAGCCCCAGCATTTT. Translating it yields CAWSVRGLYSNQPQHF. The full variable domain, its missing parts supplied by reference TRBV30 and TRBJ1-5, is SQTIHQWPATLVQPVGSPLSLECTVEGTSNPNLYWYRQAAGRGLQLLFYSVGIGQISSEVPQNLSASRPQDRQFILSSKKLLLSDSGFYLCAWSVRGLYSNQPQHFGDGTRLSIL.

V gene TRBV12-5 combines with J gene TRBJ2-5; possibly TRBD1 or TRBD2 for D (5 bases each). The CDR3 covers 12 residues. Trimming removed 6 bases at V and 5 bases at J, with 10 bases between. Germline V CDR1 and CDR2: LGHNT, FRNRAP. The CDR3 nucleotides read TGTGCTAGTGGATGGGACGGGGAGACCCAGTACTTC. It codes for CASGWDGETQYF.

This clone appeared a single time. J is TRBJ2-1 and V is TRBV11-2, with D perhaps matching TRBD2 (7 bases). CDR3 size: 15 residues. Trimming removed 0 bases at V and 8 bases at J, with 14 bases between. In germline, CDR1 is SGHAT, CDR2 FQNNGV. CDR3 DNA sequence: TGTGCCAGCAGCTTAGACCCGGGGGGCCCCCATGAGCAGTTCTTC. It yields the protein CASSLDPGGPHEQFF.

The chain combines TRBV6-5 with TRBJ1-1, with TRBD1 as a possible D gene (6 bases). The ends were cut back, 6 bases at V and 4 bases at J, with 18 bases in the middle. CDR1 MNHEY and CDR2 SVGAGI come from the germline V gene. This CDR3 has 15 amino acids. Here the CDR3 DNA reads TGTGCCAGCAGCCCCCTGAGGGGGGACCTCACTGAAGCTTTCTTT. This translates into CASSPLRGDLTEAFF.

V usage is TRBV3-1 (or the pseudogene TRBV3-2) and J usage is TRBJ2-5; D gene ambiguous. This CDR3 is built from 14 residues. The germline gives CDR1 LGHDT, CDR2 YNNKEL (reference sequence). V was shortened by 4 bases and J by 7 bases, with 16 bases between the two germline ends. CDR3 in amino acids: CASSPFGGLGTQYF. The DNA of the CDR3 is TGTGCCAGCAGCCCCTTTGGTGGGTTAGGGACCCAGTACTTC.

This clone was picked up a small number of times. The chain uses TRBV23-1 and TRBJ2-7; weak D call: TRBD2 (7 bases). TRBV23-1 belongs to the ORF category, with a function that is uncertain. V lost 0 bases and J 1 base, leaving 31 bases between the germline ends. The CDR3 is 22 amino acids. The CDR3 DNA follows: TGCGCCAGCAGTCAATCGGGGAACAGACACCAGGTTGGGAGGGGGGCGTCCTACGAGCAGTACGTC. Translating gives CASSQSGNRHQVGRGASYEQYV.

This clone was recorded only once. J is TRBJ2-3 and V is TRBV5-1; TRBD1 might be the D (6 bases). Trimming cost V 0 bases and J 6 bases, with 11 bases left between them. CDR1 and CDR2 (germline): SGHRS, YFSETQ. The CDR3 spans 14 residues. CDR3 DNA: TGCGCCAGCAGCTTGGCGCAGGGGCCGGATACGCAGTATTTT. Residues: CASSLAQGPDTQYF.

The chain has TRBV5-1 and TRBJ2-5; 10 bases match TRBD1. This CDR3 has 18 amino acids. The germline V gene encodes CDR1 SGHRS and CDR2 YFSETQ. V was clipped by 2 bases and J by 3 bases; unmatched bases: 13. The CDR3 sequence is CASSFPDRGRTREETQYF. CDR3 nucleotide sequence: TGCGCCAGCAGCTTCCCCGACAGGGGGCGAACTAGAGAAGAGACCCAGTACTTC.

This clone appeared a few times. This chain links TRBV5-1 with TRBJ1-1; D is unresolved. The CDR3 has 13 amino acids. Looked up from germline, CDR1 is SGHRS and CDR2 is YFSETQ. Trimming shortened V by 4 bases and J by 2 bases, and 9 bases separated the two germline ends. CDR3 in DNA: TGCGCCAGCAGCACTCGGGCCAACACTGAAGCTTTCTTT. Its protein product is CASSTRANTEAFF. Complete variable domain (other parts from reference TRBV5-1 and TRBJ1-1): KAGVTQTPRYLIKTRGQQVTLSCSPISGHRSVSWYQQTPGQGLQFLFEYFSETQRNKGNFPGRFSGRQFSNSRSEMNVSTLELGDSALYLCASSTRANTEAFFGQGTRLTVV.

The chain carries TRBV7-2 and TRBJ1-2; 8 bases line up with TRBD1. Germline V lookup: CDR1 SGHTA, CDR2 FQGNSA. This CDR3 is 14 amino acids long. Trimming removed 1 base from V and 8 bases from J; junction bases left unmatched: 6. The CDR3 loop reads CASSLGGQVGGYTF. CDR3 DNA: TGTGCCAGCAGCTTAGGGGGACAGGTGGGAGGCTACACCTTC.

Here the CDR3 DNA reads TGTGCCAGTAGCAGGACTAGCGGGGGGTGGGAGACCCAGTACTTC. Its translation is CASSRTSGGWETQYF. The chain recombines TRBV19 with TRBJ2-5; 14 bases line up with TRBD2. The CDR3 totals 15 residues. V was clipped by 6 bases and J by 5 bases; unmatched bases: 5. CDR1 is LNHDA and CDR2 is SQIVND in the germline V gene (reference sequence).

The chain combines TRBV19 with TRBJ2-3; D remains ambiguous. CDR3 size: 14 residues. Germline V gene lookup returns CDR1 LNHDA and CDR2 SQIVND (reference sequence). Trimming shortened V by 8 bases and J by 0 bases, and 12 bases separated the two germline ends. The CDR3 protein is CASSDRASTDTQYF. For the CDR3, the DNA is TGTGCCAGTTCGGACCGTGCTAGCACAGATACGCAGTATTTT.

The chain joins TRBV5-6 to TRBJ2-1; D gene uncertain. This CDR3 contains 11 residues. Trimming cost V 1 base and J 5 bases, with 1 base left between them. Germline assignment: CDR1 SGHDT and CDR2 YYEEEE. The CDR3 region is CASSLNNEQFF. CDR3 coding DNA: TGTGCCAGCAGCTTGAACAATGAGCAGTTCTTC.

V is TRBV4-2 and J is TRBJ2-4; D may match TRBD1 or TRBD2 (5 bases each). V was trimmed by 3 bases and J by 10 bases, leaving 13 bases between them. The CDR3 consists of 13 residues. Germline loops: CDR1 LGHNA, CDR2 YNFKEQ. The CDR3 nucleotides read TGTGCCAGCAGCCATGGGGACCACCTGATTCAGTACTTC. This encodes CASSHGDHLIQYF.

V usage is TRBV3-1 (or the pseudogene TRBV3-2) and J usage is TRBJ1-5; the D gene is possibly TRBD1 (6 bases). Germline V CDR1 and CDR2: LGHDT, YNNKEL (reference sequence). This CDR3 region has 18 residues. The V end lost 1 base, the J end lost 2 bases, and 18 bases lay between the germline ends. The chain's CDR3 is CASSQGFQGPERNQPQHF. Written as DNA, the CDR3 is TGTGCCAGCAGCCAAGGGTTTCAGGGGCCGGAGCGCAATCAGCCCCAGCATTTT.